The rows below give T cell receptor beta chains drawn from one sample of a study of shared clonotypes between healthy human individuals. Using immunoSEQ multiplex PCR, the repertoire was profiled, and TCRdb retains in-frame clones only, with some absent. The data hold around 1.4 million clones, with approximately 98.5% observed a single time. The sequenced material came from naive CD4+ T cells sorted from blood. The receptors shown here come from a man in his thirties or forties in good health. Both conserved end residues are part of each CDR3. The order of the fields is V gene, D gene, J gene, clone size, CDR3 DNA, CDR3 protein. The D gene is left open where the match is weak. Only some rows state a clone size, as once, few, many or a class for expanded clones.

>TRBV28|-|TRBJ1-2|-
TGTGCCAGCAGTTTCCCACGGGGTGTTGGCTATGGCTACACCTTC
CASSFPRGVGYGYTF
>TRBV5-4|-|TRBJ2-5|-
TGTGCCAGCAGCGGGGGACGCGGGCAGCCTCAAGAGACCCAGTACTTC
CASSGGRGQPQETQYF
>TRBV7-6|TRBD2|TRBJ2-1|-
TGTGCCAGCAGCTTAACTAGCGGGAGAGCAAATGAGCAGTTCTTC
CASSLTSGRANEQFF
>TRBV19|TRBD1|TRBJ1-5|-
TGTGCCAGTAGTAACTCCGGGACAGGGGGACAGCCCCAGCATTTT
CASSNSGTGGQPQHF
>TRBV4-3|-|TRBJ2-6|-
TGCGCCAGCAGCCAAGAAGGGAGAGGGGCCAACGTCCTGACTTTC
CASSQEGRGANVLTF
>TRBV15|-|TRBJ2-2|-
TGTGCCACCAGCAGAGTATGGGGGTCCACCGGGGAGCTGTTTTTT
CATSRVWGSTGELFF
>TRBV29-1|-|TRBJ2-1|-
TGCAGCGTTGGAACGGCAGGGTCGGTACACAATGAGCAGTTCTTC
CSVGTAGSVHNEQFF
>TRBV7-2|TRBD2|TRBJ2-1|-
TGTGCCAGCAGCCTGACTAGCCATGAGCAGTTCTTC
CASSLTSHEQFF
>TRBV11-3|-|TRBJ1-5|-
TGTGCCAGCAGCTTCCCTAAGTTTAGGGATAGCAATCAGCCCCAGCATTTT
CASSFPKFRDSNQPQHF
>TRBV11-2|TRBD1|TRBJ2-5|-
TGTGCCAGCACCCCCCGGACAGGGGTTTTGGAGACCCAGTACTTC
CASTPRTGVLETQYF
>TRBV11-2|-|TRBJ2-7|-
TGTGCCAGCAGCTCCGAGACAACCCCCTACGAGCAGTACTTC
CASSSETTPYEQYF
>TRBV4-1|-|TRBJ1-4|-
TGCGCCAGCAGCCCCCGTGGGACGTCTAATGAAAAACTGTTTTTT
CASSPRGTSNEKLFF
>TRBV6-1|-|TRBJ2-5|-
TGTGCCAGTGTACAGGGACGAGAGACCCAGTACTTC
CASVQGRETQYF
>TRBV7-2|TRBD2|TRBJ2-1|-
TGTGCCAGCAGCTTAGCGGTAGCGGGAGGGTCCTACAATGAGCAGTTCTTC
CASSLAVAGGSYNEQFF
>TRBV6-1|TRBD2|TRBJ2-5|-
TGTGCCAGCAGTGTGAGGACACAGGCGGGGCTAGCGGGAGGTCAAGAGACCCAGTACTTC
CASSVRTQAGLAGGQETQYF
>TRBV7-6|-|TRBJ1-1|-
TGTGCCAGCAGCTGGGACACTGAAGCTTTCTTT
CASSWDTEAFF
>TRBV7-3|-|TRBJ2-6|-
TGTGCCAGCAGCCCTGACGGTTGGGCCAACGTCCTGACTTTC
CASSPDGWANVLTF
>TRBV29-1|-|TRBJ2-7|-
TGCAGCGCCACTGCCCCAGAGGCACTCTACGAGCAGTACTTC
CSATAPEALYEQYF
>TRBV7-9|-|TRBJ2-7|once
TGTGCCAGCAGCTTAGACCGCTGGGGGATTCCCTCCCACGAGCAGTACTTC
CASSLDRWGIPSHEQYF
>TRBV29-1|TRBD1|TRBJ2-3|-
TGCAGCTTGACAGGGGGCAGCACAGATACGCAGTATTTT
CSLTGGSTDTQYF
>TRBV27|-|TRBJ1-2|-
TGTGCCAGCAGTTCACGCTCGGGGCATCCCGGGGCTTACGGATACAGCGGCTACACCTTC
CASSSRSGHPGAYGYSGYTF
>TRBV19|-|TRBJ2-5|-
TGTGCCAGTAGTATAGTCTGGGGCGGCGAGACCCAGTACTTC
CASSIVWGGETQYF
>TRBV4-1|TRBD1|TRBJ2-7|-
TGCGCCAGCAGCCAAGGTGCCAGGGGGTCCTACGAGCAGTACTTC
CASSQGARGSYEQYF
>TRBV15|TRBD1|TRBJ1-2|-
TGTGCCACCAGCAGGGAGACAGGGTTTGATGGCTACACCTTC
CATSRETGFDGYTF
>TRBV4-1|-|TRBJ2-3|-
TGCGCCAGCAGCCAAGACCCGGACCGCACAGATACGCAGTATTTT
CASSQDPDRTDTQYF
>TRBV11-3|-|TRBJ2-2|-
TGTGCCAGCAGCCCCTGGCAGGGGCACACCGGGGAGCTGTTTTTT
CASSPWQGHTGELFF
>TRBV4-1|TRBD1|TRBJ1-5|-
TGCGCCAGCAGCCAAGTTTTCCGGGACAGGGGTAATAGCAATCAGCCCCAGCATTTT
CASSQVFRDRGNSNQPQHF
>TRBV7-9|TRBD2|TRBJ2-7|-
TGTGCCAGCAGCTCTTCCGGACTAGGGGCTTACGAGCAGTACTTC
CASSSSGLGAYEQYF
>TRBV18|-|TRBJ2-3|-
TGTGCCAGCTCGAAAACAGATACGCAGTATTTT
CASSKTDTQYF
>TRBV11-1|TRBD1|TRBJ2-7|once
TGTGCCAGCAGCGCCGGGACAGCCACCTACGAGCAGTACTTC
CASSAGTATYEQYF
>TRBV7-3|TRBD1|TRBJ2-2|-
TGTGCCAGCAGCAAAGACAGGGGTGCGGCCGGGGAGCTGTTTTTT
CASSKDRGAAGELFF
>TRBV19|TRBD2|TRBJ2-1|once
TGTGCCAGTAGTTGGATACTAGCGGAGGAGCAGTTCTTC
CASSWILAEEQFF
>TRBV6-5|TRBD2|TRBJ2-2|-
TGTGCCAGCAAGTTCGGGGGGGCCGGGGAGCTGTTTTTT
CASKFGGAGELFF
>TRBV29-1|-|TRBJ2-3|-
TGCAGCGTTGAGCGTTGGTCCAGGGGAGATACGCAGTATTTT
CSVERWSRGDTQYF
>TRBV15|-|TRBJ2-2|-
TGTGCCACCAGCATCTTCGGTGCCGGGGAGCTGTTTTTT
CATSIFGAGELFF
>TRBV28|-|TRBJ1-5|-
TGTGCCAGCAGCCCGGCGGGGGGTTACCAGCCCCAGCATTTT
CASSPAGGYQPQHF
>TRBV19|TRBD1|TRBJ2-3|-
TGTGCCAGCGGGGACAGCGGCACAGATACGCAGTATTTT
CASGDSGTDTQYF
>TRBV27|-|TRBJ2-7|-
TGTGCCAGCAGTTTACAGGATGGCTACGAGCAGTACTTC
CASSLQDGYEQYF
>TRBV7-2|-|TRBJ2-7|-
TGTGCCAGCAGCTTATATGGCGGGAGTAGGGGGGAATCCTACGAGCAGTACTTC
CASSLYGGSRGESYEQYF
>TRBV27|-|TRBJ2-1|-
TGTGCCAGCAGTTTATTATCGGGGGGCGGCGAGCAGTTCTTC
CASSLLSGGGEQFF
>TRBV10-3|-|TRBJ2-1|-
TGTGCCATCAGTGAGACCTCTACAGGTAACAATGAGCAGTTCTTC
CAISETSTGNNEQFF
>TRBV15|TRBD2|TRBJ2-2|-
TGTGCCACCAGCAGGCCTCAGGGTAGCGGGAATCTTGACACCGGGGAGCTGTTTTTT
CATSRPQGSGNLDTGELFF
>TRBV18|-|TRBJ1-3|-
TGTGCCAGCTCACCCGTTCAGGGAGCCTCTGGAAACACCATATATTTT
CASSPVQGASGNTIYF
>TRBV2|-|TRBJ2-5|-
TGTGCCAGCAGCGCTGACAGGTCGTACCAAGAGACCCAGTACTTC
CASSADRSYQETQYF
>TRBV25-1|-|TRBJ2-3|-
TGTGCCAGCAGTGCCGCACAGGGGAGGGCTTTGTGGGATACGCAGTATTTT
CASSAAQGRALWDTQYF
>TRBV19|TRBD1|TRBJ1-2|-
TGTGCCAGTAGTACTCGGGACAGCTATGGCTACACCTTC
CASSTRDSYGYTF
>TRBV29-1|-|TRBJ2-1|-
TGCAGCGTTGGAGGGGTAAGGGAGCAGTTCTTC
CSVGGVREQFF
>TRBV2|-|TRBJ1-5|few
TGTGCCAGCAGTGGCAGGGCTGGCAATCAGCCCCAGCATTTT
CASSGRAGNQPQHF
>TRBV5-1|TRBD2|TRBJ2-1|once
TGCGCCAGCAGCCTGGGACTAGCGGACAATGAGCAGTTCTTC
CASSLGLADNEQFF
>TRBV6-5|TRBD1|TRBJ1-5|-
TGTGCCAGCAGCCTAGACAGGGGCAATCAGCCCCAGCATTTT
CASSLDRGNQPQHF
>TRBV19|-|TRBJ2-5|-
TGTGCCAGTAGTACCCGGACCTTACTCCAAGAGACCCAGTACTTC
CASSTRTLLQETQYF
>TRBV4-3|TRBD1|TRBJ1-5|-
TGCGCCAGCAGCCAAGGCAGGGGGAATAATCAGCCCCAGCATTTT
CASSQGRGNNQPQHF
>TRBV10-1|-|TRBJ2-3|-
TGCGCCAGCAGCCCTAGCACCACAGATACGCAGTATTTT
CASSPSTTDTQYF